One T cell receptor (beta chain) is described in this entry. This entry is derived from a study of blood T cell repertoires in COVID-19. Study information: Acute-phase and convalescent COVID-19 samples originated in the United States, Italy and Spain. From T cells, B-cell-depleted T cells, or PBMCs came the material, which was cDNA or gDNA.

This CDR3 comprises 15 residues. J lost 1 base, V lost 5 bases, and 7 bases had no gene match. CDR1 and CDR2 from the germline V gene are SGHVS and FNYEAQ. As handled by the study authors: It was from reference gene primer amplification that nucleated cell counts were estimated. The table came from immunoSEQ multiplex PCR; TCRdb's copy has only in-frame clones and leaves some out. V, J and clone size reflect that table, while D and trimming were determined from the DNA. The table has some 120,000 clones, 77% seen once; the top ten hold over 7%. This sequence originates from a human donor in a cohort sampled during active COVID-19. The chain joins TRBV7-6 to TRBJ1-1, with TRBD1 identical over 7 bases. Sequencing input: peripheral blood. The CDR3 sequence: CASSRGGTRNTEAFF. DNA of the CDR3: TGTGCCAGCAGCCGAGGGGGCACAAGGAACACTGAAGCTTTCTTT. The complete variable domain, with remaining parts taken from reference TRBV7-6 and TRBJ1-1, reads GAGVSQSPRYKVTKRGQDVALRCDPISGHVSLYWYRQALGQGPEFLTYFNYEAQQDKSGLPNDRFSAERPEGSISTLTIQRTEQRDSAMYRCASSRGGTRNTEAFFGQGTRLTVV.